This section outlines one T cell receptor beta chain sequence together with its context. The antigen is not known. Sequence at one end of the junction differs from germline and may be a read error. The sample originates from a study of cytomegalovirus exposure and HLA in healthy donors. Per germline, CDR1 SEHNR and CDR2 FQNEAQ (reference sequence). The CDR3 is 16 residues long. Findings and limits, study-wide: Presence/absence analyses assumed roughly uniform sequencing depth across donors. Equally common other TCR beta chains were less clonally expanded than HLA-associated ones, a later analysis found. Fewer N-insertions than the approximately 700-donor mean were reportedly shown by an Asian-associated ancestry cluster in a later analysis.

The PCR ran on 60 Vbeta and 13 Jbeta primers. Method: immunoSEQ multiplex PCR; TCRdb's copy keeps in-frame clones and lacks some. The sample has some 140,000 clones; more than 70% are singletons. The V gene is TRBV7-9, the J gene TRBJ2-4; 8 bases match TRBD2. The TCR sequence derives from a male donor in good health and CMV-seropositive. Sequenced: PBMCs. The CDR3 DNA reads as TGTTCCAGCAGCAGCCCGGGGGGGGGCCCTAAAAACATTCAGTACTTC. It specifies CSSSSPGGGPKNIQYF.